This T cell receptor beta chain was found in a study of cytomegalovirus exposure and HLA in healthy donors. Overall study results and limits: Some V segments could not be told apart, so they were left out, TRBV6-2 and TRBV6-3 among them. Follow-up analysis seemed to connect common viral pathogens with several of the most significant clusters identified.

Trimming took 6 bases from V and 0 from J; bases not matched to a gene: 10. CDR3 length: 17 residues. Germline V lookup: CDR1 LNHDA, CDR2 SQIVND (reference sequence). This clone was counted once. The antigen is unknown. A multiplex PCR was run with 60 Vbeta primers and 13 Jbeta primers. Assay: immunoSEQ multiplex PCR; the TCRdb copy retains only in-frame clones and omits some. Of 150,000 or so clones listed, more than 65% were seen once; the top ten hold approximately 1.6%. V and J are TRBV19 and TRBJ1-5, with 8 bases aligning to TRBD1. The sequenced material came from PBMCs. This clonotype was sampled from a woman aged 25 to 39 in good health and CMV-seronegative. The CDR3 reads CASRETGGPYSNQPQHF. CDR3 DNA: TGTGCCAGTAGAGAAACAGGGGGGCCTTATAGCAATCAGCCCCAGCATTTT.